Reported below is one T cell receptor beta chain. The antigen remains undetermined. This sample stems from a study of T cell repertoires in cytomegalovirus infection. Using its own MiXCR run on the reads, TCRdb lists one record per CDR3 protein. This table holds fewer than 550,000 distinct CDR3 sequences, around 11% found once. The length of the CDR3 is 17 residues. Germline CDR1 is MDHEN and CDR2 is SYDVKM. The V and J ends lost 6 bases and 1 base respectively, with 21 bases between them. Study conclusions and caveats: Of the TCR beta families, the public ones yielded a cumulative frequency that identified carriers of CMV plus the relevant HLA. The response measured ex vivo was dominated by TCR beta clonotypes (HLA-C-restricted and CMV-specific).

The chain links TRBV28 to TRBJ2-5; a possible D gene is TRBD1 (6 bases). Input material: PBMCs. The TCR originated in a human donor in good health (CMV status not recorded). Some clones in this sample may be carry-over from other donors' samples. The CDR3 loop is CASSTPGQGKTQETQYF. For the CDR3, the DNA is TGTGCCAGCAGCACCCCGGGGCAGGGGAAAACCCAAGAGACCCAGTACTTC.